Sequencing of this T cell receptor beta chain was carried out in a study of CD8+ T cells in alopecia areata. Study-level information: Patients took tofacitinib for 6 to 18 months, followed by 6 drug-free months. For treated patients, severity scores reflected the percentage of scalp area affected.

Treatment denoted: oral pan-JAK inhibitor, 5-10 mg twice daily. Individuals with alopecia areata gave both lesional scalp punch biopsies and peripheral blood for collection. Reverse transcription of extracted RNA yielded cDNA, which provided the sequencing template. Produced via immunoSEQ multiplex PCR; TCRdb's table is partial and in-frame only. The sample has 110,000 or so clones; approximately 52% are singletons. The length of the CDR3 is 15 residues. The germline gives CDR1 MNHNS, CDR2 SASEGT. V lost 5 bases to trimming and J lost 0 bases, with 14 bases between them. The sample in question was CD8+ T cells sorted from blood, obtained at week 4, from a patient treated with tofacitinib. This chain links TRBV6-1 with TRBJ2-7; D assignment may be TRBD1 or TRBD2 (5 bases each). The source of this sequence is a human donor with alopecia areata. CDR3 sequence: CASSPEGGGSYEQYF. The CDR3 bases are TGTGCCAGCAGTCCTGAGGGTGGGGGCTCCTACGAGCAGTACTTC.